These 18 T cell receptor beta chains share one sample of origin, sequenced in a study of shared clonotypes between healthy human individuals. TCRdb's table, derived via immunoSEQ multiplex PCR, lists solely in-frame clones and lacks some. The sample carries roughly 1,800,000 clones, approximately 94% recorded once. The naive CD8 population came from CD45RO-negative cells selected for CCR7, without terminally differentiated effector memory CD45RA+ cells. Sequencing input: naive CD8+ T cells sorted from blood. These receptors all stem from a man between 18 and 35 years old in good health.

The gene calls are TRBV5-1 and TRBJ2-4; D possibly corresponds to TRBD2 (5 bases). Between the trimmed V and J ends, which lost 2 bases and 0 bases, there was a span of 18 bases. The CDR3 totals 18 residues. Germline loops: CDR1 SGHRS, CDR2 YFSETQ. The CDR3 nucleotides read TGCGCCAGCAGCTTATCCCCTGGCGGGCGAGGAGCCAAAAACATTCAGTACTTC. Translated: CASSLSPGGRGAKNIQYF.

The J gene is TRBJ2-7, the V gene TRBV7-9; D not certain. The CDR3 covers 17 residues. V lost 1 base, J lost 0 bases, and 16 bases lay in between. Per the germline V gene, CDR1 is SEHNR and CDR2 is FQNEAQ (reference sequence). The DNA of the CDR3 is TGTGCCAGCAGCTTAGAACTCACCGTCCATAGCTCCTACGAGCAGTACTTC. Encoded protein: CASSLELTVHSSYEQYF.

The chain carries TRBV7-9 and TRBJ2-7, with 8 positions matching TRBD1. Germline-derived CDR1 and CDR2 are SEHNR and FQNEAQ (reference sequence). J gave up 3 bases and V 5 bases, and 9 bases lay outside the gene matches. This CDR3 contains 15 residues. CDR3 bases: TGTGCCAGCAGCGTTACAGGGGGAGAATTCTACGAGCAGTACTTC. Translation: CASSVTGGEFYEQYF.

The CDR3 sequence is CASSLALAGVAQYF. In DNA, the CDR3 is TGTGCCAGCAGCTTGGCACTAGCGGGAGTGGCCCAGTACTTC. The chain uses TRBV5-6 and TRBJ2-5; 11 bases line up with TRBD2. Germline V gene data show CDR1 as SGHDT and CDR2 as YYEEEE. V gave up 0 bases and J gave up 9 bases; unmatched junction bases: 4. This CDR3 region has 14 residues. Filled out from reference TRBV5-6 and TRBJ2-5, the complete variable domain reads DAGVTQSPTHLIKTRGQQVTLRCSPKSGHDTVSWYQQALGQGPQFIFQYYEEEERQRGNFPDRFSGHQFPNYSSELNVNALLLGDSALYLCASSLALAGVAQYFGPGTRLLVL.

The rearrangement uses TRBV5-8 and TRBJ1-5; D unclear. CDR1 and CDR2 from the germline V gene are SGHTS and YDEGEE. The germline V and J ends were trimmed by 0 bases and 2 bases, with 9 bases remaining between them. The CDR3 runs 15 residues. Here the CDR3 DNA reads TGTGCCAGCAGCTTGGATATTACTGGCAATCAGCCCCAGCATTTT. Its translation is CASSLDITGNQPQHF.

The rearrangement joins TRBV7-3 to TRBJ2-3; 9 bases map to TRBD2. V trimming: 4 bases; J trimming: 2 bases; junction bases outside the gene matches: 1. Germline-derived CDR1 and CDR2 are SGHTA and FQGTGA. The CDR3 length is 14 residues. CDR3 DNA: TGTGCCAGCAGCTCGGGACTAGCCACAGATACGCAGTATTTT. Its translation: CASSSGLATDTQYF.

This clone is a singleton in its sample. Other DNA sequences in this sample translate to the same CDR3. The chain has TRBV9 and TRBJ2-1; D unclear. The CDR3 consists of 13 residues. From germline, CDR1 is SGDLS and CDR2 YYNGEE. Deletions cut 4 bases from V and 2 bases from J, with 7 bases between. CDR3 amino acids: CASSSPTYNEQFF. CDR3 nucleotides: TGTGCCAGCAGCTCCCCTACCTACAATGAGCAGTTCTTC.

The chain links TRBV5-6 to TRBJ1-6; 9 bases align to TRBD1. Germline V lookup: CDR1 SGHDT, CDR2 YYEEEE. The length of the CDR3 is 13 residues. With V trimmed by 9 bases and J by 7 bases, 5 bases remained unmatched. The CDR3: CATTTGGNSPLHF. CDR3 coding DNA: TGTGCCACTACGACAGGGGGGAATTCACCCCTCCACTTT.

In this sample, this clone turned up once. The V and J genes are TRBV4-3 and TRBJ1-1; maybe TRBD1 (6 bases). The germline V gene has CDR1 LGHNA and CDR2 YSLEER. The CDR3 has 13 amino acids. V gave up 3 bases and J gave up 3 bases, with 8 bases separating them. DNA for the CDR3: TGCGCCAGCAGCCAGGGGGCGGACACTGAAGCTTTCTTT. Residues: CASSQGADTEAFF.

The chain couples TRBV15 to TRBJ2-7, with D possibly matching TRBD2 (5 bases). V lost 8 bases, J lost 3 bases, and 17 bases lay in between. This CDR3 region has 14 residues. CDR1 and CDR2 (germline): LNHNV, YYDKDF (reference sequence). This CDR3 is CATSTAGGIYEQYF. CDR3 nucleotide sequence: TGTGCCACCTCGACTGCCGGAGGAATCTACGAGCAGTACTTC.

The V and J genes are TRBV9 and TRBJ1-1, with 8 bases matching TRBD1. The CDR3 consists of 13 residues. V gave up 4 bases and J gave up 9 bases; unmatched junction bases: 8. Germline CDR1 is SGDLS and CDR2 is YYNGEE. The CDR3 bases are TGTGCCAGCAGCTCGACGGACAGGGCCAAAGCTTTCTTT. Translation: CASSSTDRAKAFF.

The genes are TRBV4-1 and TRBJ1-1, with D tentatively TRBD1 (6 bases). V was cut by 0 bases and J by 1 base, with 9 bases left in between. Germline-derived CDR1 and CDR2 are MGHRA and YSYEKL. CDR3 length: 15 amino acids. The CDR3 DNA reads TGCGCCAGCAGCCAAGAGCTGACAGGGAACACTGAAGCTTTCTTT. Translated, it gives CASSQELTGNTEAFF.

This clone was recorded once. The chain links TRBV6-5 to TRBJ2-2; D is possibly TRBD1 (5 bases). The CDR3 length is 16 residues. V was clipped by 0 bases and J by 2 bases, with 10 bases between them. The germline V gene encodes CDR1 MNHEY and CDR2 SVGAGI. The CDR3 spells CASSYSMDTNTGELFF. The DNA for the CDR3 is TGTGCCAGCAGTTACTCGATGGACACCAACACCGGGGAGCTGTTTTTT.

Turning to this clone: The same CDR3 arises from other DNA sequences in this sample as well. The V and J genes are TRBV7-9 and TRBJ1-2; no definite D call. V was clipped by 3 bases and J by 5 bases, with 10 bases between them. The CDR3 is made up of 13 amino acids. Germline CDR1 is SEHNR and CDR2 is FQNEAQ (reference sequence). CDR3 protein: CASSLEGGYGYTF. CDR3 DNA: TGTGCCAGCAGCTTGGAGGGCGGTTATGGCTACACCTTC.

The J gene is TRBJ2-1, the V gene TRBV27, with a weak D call TRBD2 (5 bases). Germline loops: CDR1 MNHEY, CDR2 SMNVEV (reference sequence). CDR3 length: 13 amino acids. V shed 6 bases and J shed 4 bases, with 10 bases lying between them. CDR3 DNA sequence: TGTGCCAGCAGCATCAGCGGATACAATGAGCAGTTCTTC. This translates into CASSISGYNEQFF.

V usage is TRBV4-1 and J usage is TRBJ2-1; TRBD2 aligns across 12 bases. This CDR3 is built from 17 residues. Germline CDR1 reads MGHRA; CDR2 reads YSYEKL. V trimming: 1 base; J trimming: 7 bases; junction bases outside the gene matches: 8. The CDR3 bases are TGCGCCAGCAGCCAAGTTGCTAGCGGGGGGGCTAGTAATGAGCAGTTCTTC. It translates to CASSQVASGGASNEQFF.

The V and J genes are TRBV7-6 and TRBJ1-6; D is uncertain. The germline V and J ends were trimmed by 5 bases and 3 bases, with 8 bases remaining between them. Looked up from germline, CDR1 is SGHVS and CDR2 is FNYEAQ. CDR3 size: 14 residues. The CDR3 DNA is TGTGCCAGCAGCCATGAAGGCTATAATTCACCCCTCCACTTT. It is translated as CASSHEGYNSPLHF.

The J gene is TRBJ2-1, the V gene TRBV4-3; D gene uncertain. Germline-derived CDR1 and CDR2 are LGHNA and YSLEER. Trimming cost V 0 bases and J 6 bases, with 9 bases left between them. The CDR3 has 14 amino acids. CDR3 residues: CASSQDSGSNEQFF. The CDR3 DNA reads TGCGCCAGCAGCCAAGATTCTGGGTCCAATGAGCAGTTCTTC.